This T cell receptor beta chain emerged from a study of Ad26.COV2.S vaccination and SARS-CoV-2 variants. Across the whole study: A participant enrolled in the COV1001 Ad26.COV2.S trial arm provided the sample. Ad26.COV2.S shots went into the muscle once or twice, 56 days apart. Study-wide results and caveats: There was a possibility that the TCR breadth and depth analyses underestimated total T cell responses.

The V end lost 3 bases, the J end lost 6 bases, and 10 bases lay between the germline ends. The CDR3 is 12 residues long. Germline V gene sequence: CDR1 SQVTM, CDR2 ANQGSEA. Sequenced by immunoSEQ multiplex PCR; TCRdb stores in-frame clones only, minus some. Among some 500,000 clones listed, roughly nine tenths were seen once. Treatment denoted: around 19 received Ad26.COV2.S at low or high dose, single or two shots; about 5 received placebo; per-sample allocation not given. It was on day 63 after the first vaccine or placebo injection that samples were taken. Its platform was an Ad26 vector, and its expressed antigen was Wuhan-strain SARS-CoV-2 spike. Details on this clone: Its antigen remains unidentified.

The chain is built from TRBV29-1 and TRBJ2-3; D gene uncertain. The receptor was derived from a person between 18 and 65 years old who received the Ad26.COV2.S COVID-19 vaccine or a placebo. The starting material was peripheral blood, obtained in a trial of Ad26.COV2.S vaccine versus placebo. The CDR3 loop is CSVDSARDTQYF. CDR3 DNA sequence: TGCAGCGTTGACTCCGCCCGGGATACGCAGTATTTT.